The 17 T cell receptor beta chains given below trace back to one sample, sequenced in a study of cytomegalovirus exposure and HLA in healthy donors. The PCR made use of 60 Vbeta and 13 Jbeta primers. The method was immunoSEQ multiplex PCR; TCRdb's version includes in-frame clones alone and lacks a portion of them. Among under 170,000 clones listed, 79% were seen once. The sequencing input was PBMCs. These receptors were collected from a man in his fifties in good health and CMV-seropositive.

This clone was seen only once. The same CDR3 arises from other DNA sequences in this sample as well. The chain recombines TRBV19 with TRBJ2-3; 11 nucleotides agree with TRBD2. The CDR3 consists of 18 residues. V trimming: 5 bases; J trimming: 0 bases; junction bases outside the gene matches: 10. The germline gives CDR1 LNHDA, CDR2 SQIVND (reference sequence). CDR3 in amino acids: CASSGGTSGTPSTDTQYF. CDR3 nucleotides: TGTGCCAGTAGTGGCGGGACTAGCGGTACACCTAGCACAGATACGCAGTATTTT.

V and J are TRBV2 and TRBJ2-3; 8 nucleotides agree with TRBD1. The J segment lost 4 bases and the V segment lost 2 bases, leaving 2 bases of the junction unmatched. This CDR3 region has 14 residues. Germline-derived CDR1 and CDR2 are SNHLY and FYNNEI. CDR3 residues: CASSEQGAADTQYF. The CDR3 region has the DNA TGTGCCAGCAGTGAACAGGGGGCAGCAGATACGCAGTATTTT.

The CDR3 DNA sequence: TGTGCCAGCAGCCAAGTAAGAGCTAGCGGGGCCGGAGATACGCAGTATTTT. Residues: CASSQVRASGAGDTQYF. The V and J genes are TRBV4-2 and TRBJ2-3, with 9 bases lining up with TRBD2. V lost 1 base and J lost 5; bases outside the gene matches: 10. The CDR3 is 17 amino acids. Germline-derived CDR1 and CDR2 are LGHNA and YNFKEQ.

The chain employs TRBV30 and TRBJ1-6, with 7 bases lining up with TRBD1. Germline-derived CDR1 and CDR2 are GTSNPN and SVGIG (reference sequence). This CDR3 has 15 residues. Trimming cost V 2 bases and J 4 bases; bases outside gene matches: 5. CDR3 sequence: CAWSPRTGYNSPLHF. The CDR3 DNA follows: TGTGCCTGGAGTCCGAGGACAGGATATAATTCACCCCTCCACTTT.

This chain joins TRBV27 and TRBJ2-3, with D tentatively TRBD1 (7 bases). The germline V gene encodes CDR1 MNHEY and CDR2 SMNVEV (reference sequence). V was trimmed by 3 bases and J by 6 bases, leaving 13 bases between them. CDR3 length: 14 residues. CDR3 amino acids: CASSFGAGGDTQYF. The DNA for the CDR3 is TGTGCCAGCAGTTTCGGGGCAGGGGGGGATACGCAGTATTTT.

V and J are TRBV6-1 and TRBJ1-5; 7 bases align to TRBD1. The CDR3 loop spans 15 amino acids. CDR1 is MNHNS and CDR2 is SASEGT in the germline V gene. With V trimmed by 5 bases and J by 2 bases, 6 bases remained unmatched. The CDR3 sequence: CASSRQGVGNQPQHF. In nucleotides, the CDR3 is TGTGCCAGCAGTCGACAGGGTGTGGGCAATCAGCCCCAGCATTTT.

CDR3 region: CASSPNHRGWENTEAFF. DNA of the CDR3: TGTGCCAGCAGCCCTAACCACAGGGGATGGGAGAACACTGAAGCTTTCTTT. The chain joins TRBV11-2 to TRBJ1-1, with 7 bases identical to TRBD1. The CDR3 runs 17 residues. The junction had 13 bases not matched to a gene; V was cut back by 5 bases and J by 1 base. Germline V gene lookup returns CDR1 SGHAT and CDR2 FQNNGV.

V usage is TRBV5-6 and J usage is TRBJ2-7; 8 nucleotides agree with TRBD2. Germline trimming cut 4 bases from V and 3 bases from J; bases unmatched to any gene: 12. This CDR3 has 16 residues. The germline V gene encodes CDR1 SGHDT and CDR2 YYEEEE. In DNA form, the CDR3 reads TGTGCCAGCAGCGCTCGAAAAAGCGGGAGAATCTACGAGCAGTACTTC. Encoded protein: CASSARKSGRIYEQYF.

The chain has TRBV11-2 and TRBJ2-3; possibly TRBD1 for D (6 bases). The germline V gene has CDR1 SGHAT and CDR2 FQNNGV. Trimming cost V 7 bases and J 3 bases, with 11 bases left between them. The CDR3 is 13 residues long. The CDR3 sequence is CASKEQGTDTQYF. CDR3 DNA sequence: TGTGCCAGCAAGGAACAGGGAACAGATACGCAGTATTTT.

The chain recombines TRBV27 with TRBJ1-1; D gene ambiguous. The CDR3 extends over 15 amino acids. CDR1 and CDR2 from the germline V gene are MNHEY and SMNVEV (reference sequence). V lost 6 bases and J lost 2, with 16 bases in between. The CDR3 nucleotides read TGTGCCAGCAGCACTCGAGGACGGGGAAACACTGAAGCTTTCTTT. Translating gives CASSTRGRGNTEAFF.

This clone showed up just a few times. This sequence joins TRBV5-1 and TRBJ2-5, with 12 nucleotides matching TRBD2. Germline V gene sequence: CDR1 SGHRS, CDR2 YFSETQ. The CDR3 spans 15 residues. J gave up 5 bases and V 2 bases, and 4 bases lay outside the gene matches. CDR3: CASSLAGTSGETQYF. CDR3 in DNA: TGCGCCAGCAGCTTAGCCGGGACTAGCGGGGAGACCCAGTACTTC.

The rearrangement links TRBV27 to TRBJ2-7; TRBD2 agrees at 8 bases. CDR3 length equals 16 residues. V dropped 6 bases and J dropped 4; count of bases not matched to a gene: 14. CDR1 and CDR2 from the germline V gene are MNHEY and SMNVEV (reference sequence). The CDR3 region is CASSRFGAGDSYEQYF. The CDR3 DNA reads TGTGCCAGCAGCCGGTTTGGAGCGGGAGATTCTTACGAGCAGTACTTC.

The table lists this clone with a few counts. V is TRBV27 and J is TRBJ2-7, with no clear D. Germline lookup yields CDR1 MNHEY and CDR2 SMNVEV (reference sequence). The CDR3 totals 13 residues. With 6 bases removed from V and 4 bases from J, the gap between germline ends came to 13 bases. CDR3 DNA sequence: TGTGCCAGCAGCTCCCTAGGTCCTTACGAGCAGTACTTC. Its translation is CASSSLGPYEQYF.

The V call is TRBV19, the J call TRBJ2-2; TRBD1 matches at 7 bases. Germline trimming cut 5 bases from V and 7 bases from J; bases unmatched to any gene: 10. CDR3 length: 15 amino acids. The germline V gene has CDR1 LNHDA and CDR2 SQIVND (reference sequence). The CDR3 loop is CASSSTGTLNGELFF. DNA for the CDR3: TGTGCCAGTAGTTCGACAGGGACGTTGAACGGGGAGCTGTTTTTT.

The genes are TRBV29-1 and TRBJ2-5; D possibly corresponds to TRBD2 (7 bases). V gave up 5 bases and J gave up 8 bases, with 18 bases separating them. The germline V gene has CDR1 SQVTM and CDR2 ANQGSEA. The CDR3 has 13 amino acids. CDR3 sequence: CSVSGGPLDTQYF. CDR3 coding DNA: TGCAGCGTTTCGGGGGGCCCCCTCGATACCCAGTACTTC.

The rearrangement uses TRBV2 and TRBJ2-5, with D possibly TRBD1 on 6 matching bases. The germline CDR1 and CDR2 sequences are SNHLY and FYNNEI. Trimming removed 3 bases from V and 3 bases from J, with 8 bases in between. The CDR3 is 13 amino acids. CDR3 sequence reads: CASSEYREETQYF. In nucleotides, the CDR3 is TGTGCCAGCAGTGAGTACAGGGAAGAGACCCAGTACTTC.

The CDR3 region has the DNA TGTGTAGCGGGACAGGGATCCTACGAGCAGTACTTC. Encoded protein: CVAGQGSYEQYF. The chain joins TRBV28 to TRBJ2-7, with a weak D call TRBD1 (9 bases). Germline loops: CDR1 MDHEN, CDR2 SYDVKM. This CDR3 contains 12 residues.